A selection of T cell receptor beta chains follows, all from one sample in a study of memory CD8 T cells in hepatitis C reinfection. Profiled with immunoSEQ multiplex PCR; TCRdb holds only in-frame clones, not every one. Of around 45,000 clones listed, about 91% are singletons. Source material: naive CD8+ T cells sorted from blood. The receptors were gathered from a young man with hepatitis C virus infection. CDR3s include the opening cysteine and the closing phenylalanine or tryptophan. The D gene is left open where the match is weak. For some rows the clone size is stated as once, few or many, or as a class when expanded; others skip it.

- TRBJ2-3 - TRBV5-4 CASSWEASGTDTQYF TGTGCCAGCAGCTGGGAGGCTAGCGGCACAGATACGCAGTATTTT
- TRBJ1-1 - TRBV14 CASSQSVTGTETEAFF TGTGCCAGCAGCCAATCTGTAACAGGAACGGAAACTGAAGCTTTCTTT
- TRBJ1-6 TRBD1 TRBV6-5 CASSYGGQGAYSPLHF TGTGCCAGCAGTTACGGGGGACAGGGGGCGTATTCACCCCTCCACTTT
- TRBJ1-6 - TRBV7-2 CASSQLQGSFSPLHF TGTGCCAGCAGCCAACTCCAGGGATCATTTTCACCCCTCCACTTT
- TRBJ2-5 TRBD1 TRBV11-3 CASSRTGDETQYF TGTGCCAGCAGTCGGACAGGTGACGAGACCCAGTACTTC
once TRBJ1-2 TRBD1 TRBV9 CASRTGVDGYTF TGTGCCAGCAGGACAGGGGTGGATGGCTACACCTTC
- TRBJ2-3 - TRBV19 CATHGLGGTDTQYF TGTGCCACCCATGGGCTAGGGGGCACAGATACGCAGTATTTT
- TRBJ2-2 - TRBV6-4 CASSPSRGNTGELFF TGTGCCAGCAGTCCCTCCCGGGGGAACACCGGGGAGCTGTTTTTT
- TRBJ1-1 - TRBV19 CASSGPRGESTEAFF TGTGCCAGTAGTGGCCCCAGGGGCGAAAGCACTGAAGCTTTCTTT
- TRBJ2-1 - TRBV7-9 CASSLLAANEQFF TGTGCCAGCAGCTTACTAGCTGCTAATGAGCAGTTCTTC
once TRBJ2-7 TRBD1 TRBV11-2 CASSLGQGDGEQYF TGTGCCAGCAGCTTAGGACAGGGGGATGGAGAGCAGTACTTC
- TRBJ2-5 TRBD2 TRBV28 CASSWAGGPDQYF TGTGCCAGCAGTTGGGCGGGAGGGCCGGACCAGTACTTC
- TRBJ2-7 - TRBV28 CASSLDSYEQYF TGTGCCAGCAGTTTGGACAGCTACGAGCAGTACTTC
- TRBJ1-5 - TRBV6-1 CASSEGPGHHANQPQHF TGTGCCAGCAGTGAAGGGCCGGGACATCATGCCAATCAGCCCCAGCATTTT